Listed below are T cell receptor beta chains from one sample, sequenced in a study of cytotoxic CD8 clonotypes in ibrutinib-treated CLL. Generated by immunoSEQ multiplex PCR, the TCRdb table keeps only in-frame clones and is missing some. This sample has about 85,000 clones, with 70% to 80% found just once. Specimen: PBMCs, collected after 12 months of ibrutinib treatment. These receptor sequences come from a human donor with chronic lymphocytic leukemia. The CDR3 runs from the conserved cysteine through the conserved F or W. Fields, in order: CDR3 DNA, CDR3 protein, clone size, V gene, J gene, D gene. The D gene is left open where the match is weak. Rows give clone size only sometimes, using once, few, many, or a class for an expanded clone.

cdr3_nt: TGCGCCAGCAGCTTAGGTCCCATCGGCGGGGAGCAGTTCTTC; cdr3_aa: CASSLGPIGGEQFF; clone_size: -; v_call: TRBV5-1; j_call: TRBJ2-1; d_call: -
cdr3_nt: TGTGCCACCAGCGGGGGCCGCGGCGGAGCTTTCTTT; cdr3_aa: CATSGGRGGAFF; clone_size: -; v_call: TRBV15; j_call: TRBJ1-1; d_call: -
cdr3_nt: TGTGCCAGCAGCCGGGATCCGGGGGGCCTCCCAAGCACAGATACGCAGTATTTT; cdr3_aa: CASSRDPGGLPSTDTQYF; clone_size: -; v_call: TRBV11-2; j_call: TRBJ2-3; d_call: -
cdr3_nt: TGTGCCAGCAGCCCACCTCGGGTAGATACGCAGTATTTT; cdr3_aa: CASSPPRVDTQYF; clone_size: -; v_call: TRBV5-5; j_call: TRBJ2-3; d_call: -
cdr3_nt: TGTGCCAGCAGCTTCGGGCGCCAAGAGACCCAGTACTTC; cdr3_aa: CASSFGRQETQYF; clone_size: -; v_call: TRBV13; j_call: TRBJ2-5; d_call: -
cdr3_nt: TGTGCCAGCAGCCCTCGTCCCGGCAGGACCGAATTCTATGGCTACACCTTC; cdr3_aa: CASSPRPGRTEFYGYTF; clone_size: once; v_call: TRBV7-8; j_call: TRBJ1-2; d_call: -
cdr3_nt: TGTGCCAGTAGCCCGGGCTCCTACGAGCAGTACTTC; cdr3_aa: CASSPGSYEQYF; clone_size: -; v_call: TRBV19; j_call: TRBJ2-7; d_call: -
cdr3_nt: TGTGCCAGCAGCCGCTCGGGGGACAGGGCATATGGCTACACCTTC; cdr3_aa: CASSRSGDRAYGYTF; clone_size: -; v_call: TRBV11-2; j_call: TRBJ1-2; d_call: TRBD1
cdr3_nt: TGTGCCACGACTTCGGGAGGGGCCCAAGAGACCCAGTACTTC; cdr3_aa: CATTSGGAQETQYF; clone_size: -; v_call: TRBV10-3; j_call: TRBJ2-5; d_call: TRBD2
cdr3_nt: TGCGCCAGCAGGGACGACCCCGGACAGGGGGCGGGCGAGCAGTACTTC; cdr3_aa: CASRDDPGQGAGEQYF; clone_size: once; v_call: TRBV10-2; j_call: TRBJ2-7; d_call: TRBD1
cdr3_nt: TGTGCCAGCAGCTTGGGCCCCCCACGCCGAACCACAGATACGCAGTATTTT; cdr3_aa: CASSLGPPRRTTDTQYF; clone_size: -; v_call: TRBV5-5; j_call: TRBJ2-3; d_call: -
cdr3_nt: TGCGCCAGCAGCCAAGCGCGGGCGATGAACACTGAAGCTTTCTTT; cdr3_aa: CASSQARAMNTEAFF; clone_size: -; v_call: TRBV4-3; j_call: TRBJ1-1; d_call: -